Detailed here is one T cell receptor (beta chain). The antigen is not known. Germline CDR1 and CDR2: SGDLS and YYNGEE. Trimming took off 0 bases at V and 5 bases at J, with 25 bases between the two ends. The CDR3 consists of 19 residues. The record originates from a study of CD8 T cells in ankylosing spondylitis. General study points: Clones linked with disease were CD8+ and fairly uncommon in the peripheral blood.

Molecular-barcoded quantitative 5'-RACE produced these TCR beta libraries. MiXCR, applied by TCRdb to the 5' RACE reads, yields one record per CDR3 protein. The sample holds about 270,000 distinct CDR3 sequences, over 30% seen once. The sequenced material came from blood, either unsorted or a sorted T cell fraction (not recorded which). The V gene is TRBV9, the J gene TRBJ2-3; TRBD2 is a possible D gene (6 bases). The clonotype was recovered from a male donor with ankylosing spondylitis or in good health (not recorded which). The CDR3 region is CASSVAPVGGMEGGDTQYF. The CDR3 region has the DNA TGTGCCAGCAGCGTAGCCCCCGTCGGAGGGATGGAAGGTGGAGATACGCAGTATTTT. The full variable domain, in which reference TRBV9 and TRBJ2-3 provide the parts outside the CDR3, is DSGVTQTPKHLITATGQRVTLRCSPRSGDLSVYWYQQSLDQGLQFLIQYYNGEERAKGNILERFSAQQFPDLHSELNLSSLELGDSALYFCASSVAPVGGMEGGDTQYFGPGTRLTVL.